Below are 28 T cell receptor beta chains sequenced from a single sample in a study of blood T cell repertoires in COVID-19. Data came from immunoSEQ multiplex PCR; TCRdb stores just in-frame clones and leaves some out. The sample has fewer than 150,000 clones; around 79% are singletons. Sequences were obtained from peripheral blood. Source of these receptors: a man older than 75 with acute or convalescent COVID-19.

This clone was counted many times. V usage is TRBV9 and J usage is TRBJ1-3, with 7 bases identical to TRBD1. The germline V gene encodes CDR1 SGDLS and CDR2 YYNGEE. CDR3 size: 15 residues. Germline trimming cut 4 bases from V and 2 bases from J; bases unmatched to any gene: 6. The CDR3 protein is CASSTGDRPGNTIYF. CDR3 coding DNA: TGTGCCAGCAGCACAGGGGACAGACCTGGAAACACCATATATTTT.

The chain employs TRBV3-1 (or the pseudogene TRBV3-2) and TRBJ2-3; D might be TRBD2 (7 bases). The CDR3 extends over 15 amino acids. Trimming removed 3 bases from V and 2 bases from J, with 12 bases in between. CDR1 and CDR2 (germline): LGHDT, YNNKEL (reference sequence). This CDR3 reads CASSQAGAITDTQYF. CDR3 bases: TGTGCCAGCAGCCAGGCGGGGGCCATCACAGATACGCAGTATTTT.

The V gene is TRBV10-3, the J gene TRBJ1-3, with 8 bases lining up with TRBD1. There are 16 residues in the CDR3. The junction had 7 bases not matched to a gene; V was cut back by 6 bases and J by 0 bases. The germline V gene has CDR1 ENHRY and CDR2 SYGVKD. The CDR3 is CAIRTTGASSGNTIYF. DNA for the CDR3: TGTGCCATCAGAACGACAGGGGCGAGCTCTGGAAACACCATATATTTT.

The J gene is TRBJ1-5, the V gene TRBV28; unclear D gene. V was cut by 5 bases and J by 7 bases, with 15 bases left in between. CDR1 and CDR2 from the germline V gene are MDHEN and SYDVKM. The length of the CDR3 is 14 residues. The CDR3 spells CASSPPAVRQPQHF. In DNA form, the CDR3 reads TGTGCCAGCAGTCCCCCCGCGGTAAGACAGCCCCAGCATTTT.

The chain carries TRBV19 and TRBJ1-5; D ambiguous. This CDR3 comprises 14 residues. CDR1 is LNHDA and CDR2 is SQIVND in the germline V gene (reference sequence). V was trimmed by 6 bases and J by 3 bases, leaving 12 bases between them. CDR3 coding DNA: TGTGCCAGTAGGGTGGGCCCGACCAATCAGCCCCAGCATTTT. Translation gives CASRVGPTNQPQHF.

This clone was picked up a small number of times. This chain connects TRBV19 to TRBJ1-6; D unclear. Germline CDR1 is LNHDA and CDR2 is SQIVND (reference sequence). Trimming left V 3 bases short and J 0 bases short, with 9 bases between. This CDR3 is 16 amino acids long. This CDR3 is CASSIAAISYNSPLHF. CDR3 coding DNA: TGTGCCAGTAGTATCGCGGCAATCTCCTATAATTCACCCCTCCACTTT.

Only a few counts were recorded for this clone. This chain uses TRBV18 with TRBJ2-6; 9 positions match TRBD1. The CDR3 contains 16 residues. V dropped 6 bases and J dropped 4; count of bases not matched to a gene: 7. CDR1 KGHSH and CDR2 LQKENI come from the germline V gene. CDR3 nucleotides: TGTGCCAGCTCGCGGGACAGGGTGGAAGGGGCCAACGTCCTGACTTTC. Translation: CASSRDRVEGANVLTF.

V and J are TRBV10-1 and TRBJ1-3; no definite D call. CDR3 length: 16 residues. V gave up 0 bases and J gave up 3 bases, with 12 bases separating them. Germline CDR1 WNHNN, CDR2 SYGVQD (reference sequence). The CDR3 is CASSESALRGGNTIYF. Written as DNA, the CDR3 is TGCGCCAGCAGTGAGTCGGCTCTAAGAGGTGGAAACACCATATATTTT.

V and J are TRBV5-1 and TRBJ2-7; 8 bases map to TRBD1. V gave up 4 bases and J gave up 7 bases; unmatched junction bases: 7. Germline lookup yields CDR1 SGHRS and CDR2 YFSETQ. The CDR3 length is 13 residues. The CDR3 here is CASSRTGISEQYF. The DNA for the CDR3 is TGCGCCAGCAGCAGGACAGGGATTAGTGAGCAGTACTTC.

The chain links TRBV3-1 (or the pseudogene TRBV3-2) to TRBJ2-3; D is ambiguous. This CDR3 has 12 residues. Germline V gene lookup returns CDR1 LGHDT and CDR2 YNNKEL (reference sequence). Trimming pared 1 base from V and 6 bases from J, leaving 5 bases between. CDR3 sequence reads: CASSQVRDTQYF. The CDR3 DNA reads as TGTGCCAGCAGCCAAGTCAGGGATACGCAGTATTTT.

The rearrangement links TRBV5-4 to TRBJ2-7, with 8 bases fitting TRBD1. The germline V gene has CDR1 SGHNT and CDR2 YYREEE (reference sequence). Trimming took 4 bases from V and 1 from J; bases not matched to a gene: 7. This CDR3 contains 15 residues. The CDR3 region is CASSPGQGLSYEQYF. DNA of the CDR3: TGTGCCAGCAGCCCCGGACAGGGCCTTTCCTACGAGCAGTACTTC.

This chain joins TRBV3-1 (or the pseudogene TRBV3-2) and TRBJ1-1; TRBD1 matches 7 bases. CDR3 length: 15 residues. Losses at the gene ends were 4 bases for V and 0 bases for J; bases not matched to a gene: 5. Germline V CDR1 and CDR2: LGHDT, YNNKEL (reference sequence). CDR3 in DNA: TGTGCCAGCAGCCTCGAGGGGGCTCTGAACACTGAAGCTTTCTTT. Protein product: CASSLEGALNTEAFF.

On this clone itself: The DNA is omitted, as the CDR3 cannot be located on it reliably, and the CDR3 follows TCRdb's listing. The chain has TRBV7-9 and TRBJ1-4; the table names TRBD1, a call not compared with the DNA. Termini included, the CDR3 measures 14 amino acids. The V gene's germline CDR1 is SEHNR and CDR2 FQNEAQ (reference sequence). CDR3 in amino acids: CASSFGQGAREMLF.

This clone was observed a single time. This chain uses TRBV6-5 with TRBJ1-5; 8 nucleotides match TRBD1. The CDR3 extends over 13 amino acids. Germline loops: CDR1 MNHEY, CDR2 SVGAGI. V dropped 5 bases and J dropped 8; count of bases not matched to a gene: 5. CDR3 DNA sequence: TGTGCCAGCAGTACAGGGGGAAACAAGCCCCAGCATTTT. Translation gives CASSTGGNKPQHF.

This clone has just one count. V gene TRBV14 combines with J gene TRBJ1-4; D is ambiguous. The CDR3 spans 15 residues. Trimming stripped 4 bases from V and 4 bases from J, with 13 bases between. CDR1 and CDR2 (germline): SGHDN, FVKESK. For the CDR3, the DNA is TGTGCCAGCAGCCTCAGAAGTGGTTTTAATGAAAAACTGTTTTTT. Its protein product is CASSLRSGFNEKLFF.

The rearrangement links TRBV6-5 to TRBJ1-5; D is unresolved. The CDR3 sequence is 13 residues long. Germline CDR1 is MNHEY and CDR2 is SVGAGI. Trimming shortened V by 8 bases and J by 5 bases, and 13 bases separated the two germline ends. This CDR3 is CASSRDIDQPQHF. CDR3 nucleotides: TGTGCCAGCTCGAGGGATATAGATCAGCCCCAGCATTTT.

This rearrangement joins TRBV10-1 to TRBJ2-5; D possibly corresponds to TRBD1 (5 bases). Germline assignment: CDR1 WNHNN and CDR2 SYGVQD (reference sequence). The CDR3 is made up of 16 amino acids. V was pared by 0 bases and J by 4 bases, with 15 bases between. The DNA for the CDR3 is TGCGCCAGCAGTGAGTCCAGGCAGGGTGGAACAGAGACCCAGTACTTC. Translation gives CASSESRQGGTETQYF.

This clone was found once. The chain recombines TRBV27 with TRBJ2-1; a possible D gene is TRBD1 (6 bases). This CDR3 is 15 amino acids long. With 4 bases removed from V and 6 bases from J, the gap between germline ends came to 16 bases. Germline-derived CDR1 and CDR2 are MNHEY and SMNVEV (reference sequence). The DNA of the CDR3 is TGTGCCAGCAGTTCCTACCGGGACACACCCAATGAGCAGTTCTTC. It translates to CASSSYRDTPNEQFF.

This clone turned up a few times. The rearrangement uses TRBV2 and TRBJ1-5; no firm D call. This CDR3 is built from 12 residues. Per germline, CDR1 SNHLY and CDR2 FYNNEI. V was trimmed by 6 bases and J by 6 bases, leaving 9 bases between them. CDR3 amino acids: CASSQTLQPQHF. The CDR3 region has the DNA TGTGCCAGCAGCCAGACTCTTCAGCCCCAGCATTTT.

Worth noting for this clone: The germline gene is not matched at one end of the junction; a read error may be the cause. The rearrangement joins TRBV2 to TRBJ1-6; 8 bases fit TRBD1. The CDR3 contains 16 residues. CDR1 is SNHLY and CDR2 is FYNNEI in the germline V gene. This chain's CDR3 is CASSEAGTGNNSPLHF. The CDR3 nucleotides are TGTGCCAGCAGCGAAGCCGGGACAGGAAATAATTCACCCCTCCACTTT.

The chain employs TRBV7-6 and TRBJ2-5; perhaps TRBD1 as D (5 bases). The CDR3 has 14 amino acids. Germline CDR1 and CDR2: SGHVS and FNYEAQ. Trimming cost V 4 bases and J 5 bases, with 14 bases left between them. The DNA for the CDR3 is TGTGCCAGCAGCTCTTCAGGGCTTAGGGAGACCCAGTACTTC. Translating it yields CASSSSGLRETQYF.

J is TRBJ2-1 and V is TRBV11-2; D gene uncertain. Trimming shortened V by 2 bases and J by 0 bases, and 8 bases separated the two germline ends. This CDR3 contains 15 residues. The V gene's germline CDR1 is SGHAT and CDR2 FQNNGV. The CDR3 DNA is TGTGCCAGCAGCTTAACGGTGAGCTCCTACAATGAGCAGTTCTTC. This codes for CASSLTVSSYNEQFF.

CDR3 amino acids: CASSYSRGRVNEKLFF. DNA for the CDR3: TGTGCCAGCAGTTACTCGAGGGGGCGCGTTAATGAAAAACTGTTTTTT. This chain uses TRBV6-2 or TRBV6-3 with TRBJ1-4; 7 positions agree with TRBD1. This CDR3 comprises 16 residues. The V gene end was trimmed by 0 bases and the J gene end by 4 bases; junction bases not matched to a gene: 5. CDR1 is MNHEY, CDR2 SVGEGT, per germline.

The chain has TRBV10-3 and TRBJ1-2, with D possibly matching TRBD1 (6 bases). Germline CDR1 is ENHRY and CDR2 is SYGVKD. The CDR3 has 12 amino acids. Trimming shortened V by 4 bases and J by 12 bases, and 15 bases separated the two germline ends. The CDR3 nucleotides read TGTGCCATCAGTGGGGACACAGGGCTCCACACCTTC. Protein sequence: CAISGDTGLHTF.

CDR3 in amino acids: CASSFPGDGYTF. The CDR3 DNA reads as TGCGCCAGCAGCTTTCCGGGGGATGGCTACACCTTC. The rearrangement joins TRBV5-1 to TRBJ1-2, with D tentatively TRBD1 (5 bases). This CDR3 spans 12 amino acids. CDR1 and CDR2 from the germline V gene are SGHRS and YFSETQ. The germline V and J ends were trimmed by 2 bases and 6 bases, with 8 bases remaining between them.

The chain employs TRBV4-1 and TRBJ1-5; possibly TRBD1 for D (5 bases). The V gene lost 0 bases and the J gene lost 3 bases, with 9 bases spanning the gap. Germline CDR1 MGHRA, CDR2 YSYEKL. This CDR3 spans 15 amino acids. The CDR3: CASSQDAGVNQPQHF. CDR3 coding DNA: TGCGCCAGCAGCCAAGATGCGGGGGTCAATCAGCCCCAGCATTTT.

This clone showed up just once. The chain couples TRBV7-2 to TRBJ2-7; 7 bases fit TRBD1. The CDR3 extends over 13 amino acids. The germline V gene encodes CDR1 SGHTA and CDR2 FQGNSA. V shed 4 bases, J shed 5 bases, and the junction held 5 bases outside the gene matches. Here the CDR3 DNA reads TGTGCCAGCAGCTGGACAGGAATCCACGAGCAGTACTTC. Translation: CASSWTGIHEQYF.

CDR3 protein: CASSIPQTGSYNEQFF. DNA of the CDR3: TGTGCCAGTAGTATACCCCAGACGGGCTCCTACAATGAGCAGTTCTTC. J is TRBJ2-1 and V is TRBV19; D call uncertain. CDR3 length: 16 residues. The germline V gene encodes CDR1 LNHDA and CDR2 SQIVND (reference sequence). The V end lost 2 bases, the J end lost 0 bases, and 11 bases lay between the germline ends.